The 7 T cell receptor beta chains reported below all come from one sample, sequenced in a study of blood T cell repertoires in COVID-19. Some clones are missing from TCRdb's copy, which holds only in-frame ones; the method was immunoSEQ multiplex PCR. The data contain a few hundred thousand clones, 70% to 90% of them singletons. Material for sequencing was peripheral blood. The receptors derive from a woman aged 55-69 years with COVID-19, enrolled during active disease.

The chain has TRBV19 and TRBJ1-2, with 9 bases aligning to TRBD1. The CDR3 contains 15 residues. CDR1 LNHDA and CDR2 SQIVND come from the germline V gene (reference sequence). V trimming: 6 bases; J trimming: 6 bases; junction bases outside the gene matches: 11. The CDR3 DNA reads TGTGCCAGTAGATCCATCGGGGACAGGGTGGATGGCTACACCTTC. It specifies CASRSIGDRVDGYTF. The full variable domain, rest sourced from reference TRBV19 and TRBJ1-2, is DGGITQSPKYLFRKEGQNVTLSCEQNLNHDAMYWYRQDPGQGLRLIYYSQIVNDFQKGDIAEGYSVSREKKESFPLTVTSAQKNPTAFYLCASRSIGDRVDGYTFGSGTRLTVV.

The V call is TRBV6-4, the J call TRBJ1-1; D is perhaps TRBD1 (5 bases). There are 14 residues in the CDR3. Germline CDR1 is MRHNA and CDR2 is SNTAGT. The V gene lost 3 bases and the J gene lost 1 base, with 9 bases spanning the gap. The CDR3, as DNA: TGTGCCAGCAGTGAGCGGCAGGGGAACACTGAAGCTTTCTTT. It encodes CASSERQGNTEAFF.

The chain joins TRBV18 to TRBJ2-5, with D perhaps matching TRBD2 (5 bases). This CDR3 is 14 amino acids long. The germline V gene encodes CDR1 KGHSH and CDR2 LQKENI. V was clipped by 2 bases and J by 5 bases, with 12 bases between them. Written as DNA, the CDR3 is TGTGCCAGCTCACCAACCGGGGTTGACGAGACCCAGTACTTC. It encodes CASSPTGVDETQYF.

The J gene is TRBJ1-3, the V gene TRBV6-5; D call uncertain. V lost 2 bases, J lost 6 bases, and 17 bases lay in between. Germline values: CDR1 MNHEY, CDR2 SVGAGI. This CDR3 comprises 16 residues. CDR3 coding DNA: TGTGCCAGCAGTTACGATCCGGGTTTAAGTATAAACACCATATATTTT. Amino acid sequence: CASSYDPGLSINTIYF.

This chain links TRBV18 with TRBJ1-1; 11 positions agree with TRBD1. With 4 bases clipped from V and 5 bases from J, the junction kept 3 bases outside the gene matches. Germline V gene lookup returns CDR1 KGHSH and CDR2 LQKENI. The CDR3 is 14 amino acids. CDR3 in amino acids: CASSRGQGATEAFF. The CDR3 DNA reads as TGTGCCAGCTCACGAGGACAGGGGGCAACTGAAGCTTTCTTT.

V gene TRBV3-1 (or the pseudogene TRBV3-2) combines with J gene TRBJ2-7, with a tentative D call TRBD1 (6 bases). CDR1 is LGHDT, CDR2 YNNKEL, per germline (reference sequence). The CDR3 consists of 14 residues. V lost 0 bases and J lost 5, with 11 bases in between. CDR3: CASSQEQGKDEQYF. In nucleotides, the CDR3 is TGTGCCAGCAGCCAAGAACAGGGAAAGGACGAGCAGTACTTC.

The V gene is TRBV9, the J gene TRBJ2-1; 11 bases map to TRBD2. V gave up 1 base and J gave up 6 bases; unmatched junction bases: 3. The germline V gene encodes CDR1 SGDLS and CDR2 YYNGEE. CDR3 size: 15 residues. The CDR3 spells CASSVTSGGLNEQFF. Written as DNA, the CDR3 is TGTGCCAGCAGCGTAACTAGCGGGGGACTCAATGAGCAGTTCTTC.